The 18 T cell receptor beta chains presented below share a single source sample, sequenced in a study of cytomegalovirus exposure and HLA in healthy donors. The PCR contained 60 Vbeta and 13 Jbeta primers. This table comes from immunoSEQ multiplex PCR, and its TCRdb copy is limited to in-frame clones, with some not included. The sample includes 200,000 to 250,000 clones, about three quarters seen only once; the top ten take less than 3.5%. Material: PBMCs. These receptors were collected from a woman aged 60-70 years in good health and CMV-seropositive.

The sample holds one count of this clone. CDR3 sequence reads: CASSTAVNTEAFF. CDR3 in DNA: TGTGCCAGCAGTACGGCGGTGAACACTGAAGCTTTCTTT. This sequence joins TRBV11-2 and TRBJ1-1; D remains ambiguous. The CDR3 totals 13 residues. Per germline, CDR1 SGHAT and CDR2 FQNNGV. Trimming removed 6 bases from V and 0 bases from J, with 8 bases in between.

This clone has just a few counts. This chain connects TRBV6-4 to TRBJ2-3; perhaps TRBD2 as D (6 bases). There are 14 residues in the CDR3. Germline CDR1 is MRHNA and CDR2 is SNTAGT. Trimming stripped 3 bases from V and 4 bases from J, with 11 bases between. CDR3 DNA sequence: TGTGCCAGCAGTGAGCGGGAAGGTTCAGATACGCAGTATTTT. This gives the protein CASSEREGSDTQYF.

V usage is TRBV2 and J usage is TRBJ2-1; D is unresolved. V lost 4 bases, J lost 10 bases, and 8 bases lay in between. CDR1 SNHLY and CDR2 FYNNEI come from the germline V gene. The CDR3 contains 11 residues. CDR3 nucleotides: TGTGCCAGCAGTGGCCGGTGGGAGCAGTTCTTC. Its translation is CASSGRWEQFF.

V and J are TRBV30 and TRBJ1-4; the D gene is possibly TRBD1 (6 bases). Germline CDR1 GTSNPN, CDR2 SVGIG (reference sequence). V dropped 7 bases and J dropped 3 bases, with 21 bases sitting between them. The length of the CDR3 is 16 residues. CDR3 in DNA: TGTGCCTTGAGGGGGGGTAACGGAGGGGCTAATGAAAAACTGTTTTTT. This codes for CALRGGNGGANEKLFF.

The chain combines TRBV5-4 with TRBJ1-5; 8 nucleotides match TRBD1. The CDR3 is 14 residues long. The ends lost 4 bases at V and 7 bases at J; junction bases unmatched: 7. Germline V CDR1 and CDR2: SGHNT, YYREEE (reference sequence). CDR3 amino acids: CASSQDRARQPQHF. The CDR3 nucleotides are TGTGCCAGCAGCCAGGACAGGGCCAGACAGCCCCAGCATTTT.

The gene calls are TRBV30 and TRBJ1-1; perhaps TRBD1 as D (6 bases). CDR3 size: 14 residues. V was trimmed by 3 bases and J by 4 bases, leaving 15 bases between them. The germline V gene encodes CDR1 GTSNPN and CDR2 SVGIG (reference sequence). CDR3 protein: CAWRQQGEVTEAFF. The CDR3 nucleotides are TGTGCCTGGAGACAACAGGGAGAGGTCACTGAAGCTTTCTTT. The whole variable domain, remainder taken from reference TRBV30 and TRBJ1-1, is SQTIHQWPATLVQPVGSPLSLECTVEGTSNPNLYWYRQAAGRGLQLLFYSVGIGQISSEVPQNLSASRPQDRQFILSSKKLLLSDSGFYLCAWRQQGEVTEAFFGQGTRLTVV.

The chain recombines TRBV28 with TRBJ1-5, with 8 bases identical to TRBD1. The CDR3 consists of 15 residues. Trimming took 3 bases from V and 3 from J; bases not matched to a gene: 4. The germline CDR1 and CDR2 sequences are MDHEN and SYDVKM. CDR3 sequence: CASSLTGVTNQPQHF. Written as DNA, the CDR3 is TGTGCCAGCAGTTTGACAGGGGTAACCAATCAGCCCCAGCATTTT.

This chain links TRBV4-3 with TRBJ1-1, with TRBD1 identical over 9 bases. CDR1 LGHNA and CDR2 YSLEER come from the germline V gene. This CDR3 region has 16 residues. Trimming removed 0 bases from V and 4 bases from J; junction bases left unmatched: 6. The CDR3, as DNA: TGCGCCAGCAGCCAAGACCACAGGGGGCAGATCACTGAAGCTTTCTTT. It yields the protein CASSQDHRGQITEAFF.

This clone was counted a single time. The chain carries TRBV11-3 and TRBJ2-3, with a possible D match to TRBD2 (7 bases). CDR3 size: 13 residues. The ends were cut back, 0 bases at V and 8 bases at J, with 9 bases in the middle. Germline CDR1 and CDR2: SGHNT and YENEEA. The CDR3, as DNA: TGTGCCAGCAGCTTAGATGGGGGGGCTACGCAGTATTTT. Its translation: CASSLDGGATQYF.

This clone was seen a few times. The genes are TRBV7-8 and TRBJ1-3; D possibly corresponds to TRBD1 (5 bases). There are 16 residues in the CDR3. Trimming left V 1 base short and J 4 bases short, with 14 bases between. Germline assignment: CDR1 SGHVS and CDR2 FQNEAQ. The chain's CDR3 is CASSLGSRGGGNTIYF. The CDR3 DNA reads TGTGCCAGCAGCTTAGGATCAAGGGGAGGGGGAAACACCATATATTTT.

The chain couples TRBV19 to TRBJ1-6, with 8 bases that match TRBD1. The germline V gene encodes CDR1 LNHDA and CDR2 SQIVND (reference sequence). The CDR3 totals 13 residues. Unmatched junction bases numbered 8, after V lost 9 bases and J lost 10 bases. CDR3 amino acids: CASADRGTSPLHF. In DNA form, the CDR3 reads TGTGCCAGCGCCGACAGGGGAACCTCACCCCTCCACTTT.

The chain links TRBV30 to TRBJ1-2, with D possibly TRBD1 on 6 matching bases. CDR1 and CDR2 from the germline V gene are GTSNPN and SVGIG (reference sequence). V dropped 4 bases and J dropped 4 bases, with 16 bases sitting between them. There are 14 residues in the CDR3. CDR3 nucleotides: TGTGCCTGGACGGACATGGTCAGGGGCTATGGCTACACCTTC. Its protein product is CAWTDMVRGYGYTF. Combining the CDR3 with reference TRBV30 and TRBJ1-2 gives the whole variable domain SQTIHQWPATLVQPVGSPLSLECTVEGTSNPNLYWYRQAAGRGLQLLFYSVGIGQISSEVPQNLSASRPQDRQFILSSKKLLLSDSGFYLCAWTDMVRGYGYTFGSGTRLTVV.

The chain links TRBV5-1 to TRBJ1-3; D gene uncertain. Germline lookup yields CDR1 SGHRS and CDR2 YFSETQ. The V end was cut by 4 bases, the J end by 0 bases, with 11 bases between. The CDR3 consists of 15 residues. The CDR3 nucleotides read TGCGCCAGCAGCCTCTTCGGTGGCTCTGGAAACACCATATATTTT. Translation: CASSLFGGSGNTIYF.

The chain carries TRBV19 and TRBJ2-1, with 12 bases identical to TRBD1. The J segment lost 5 bases and the V segment lost 4 bases, leaving 0 bases of the junction unmatched. This CDR3 contains 14 residues. Per germline, CDR1 LNHDA and CDR2 SQIVND (reference sequence). CDR3 amino acids: CASSRDRGHNEQFF. Written as DNA, the CDR3 is TGTGCCAGTAGTAGGGACAGGGGGCACAATGAGCAGTTCTTC. Complete variable domain (other parts from reference TRBV19 and TRBJ2-1): DGGITQSPKYLFRKEGQNVTLSCEQNLNHDAMYWYRQDPGQGLRLIYYSQIVNDFQKGDIAEGYSVSREKKESFPLTVTSAQKNPTAFYLCASSRDRGHNEQFFGPGTRLTVL.

The CDR3 DNA sequence: TGCGCCAGCACGGGACAGGGGAAAGAGACCCAGTACTTC. This codes for CASTGQGKETQYF. The V and J genes are TRBV5-1 and TRBJ2-5, with 10 bases identical to TRBD1. The CDR3 runs 13 residues. Trimming cost V 6 bases and J 3 bases; bases outside gene matches: 2. Germline V gene lookup returns CDR1 SGHRS and CDR2 YFSETQ.

This clone has a single count. V usage is TRBV7-8 and J usage is TRBJ2-7; 12 bases are a match to TRBD2. The CDR3 is 15 residues long. The V segment lost 7 bases and the J segment 4 bases; nucleotides outside the gene matches: 8. CDR1 and CDR2 (germline): SGHVS, FQNEAQ. The CDR3: CASKLDLAGGYEQYF. CDR3 nucleotides: TGTGCCAGCAAATTAGATCTAGCGGGAGGGTACGAGCAGTACTTC.

This clone was observed a few times. The chain uses TRBV5-4 and TRBJ2-6; 8 nucleotides agree with TRBD1. The CDR3 loop spans 17 amino acids. Germline V CDR1 and CDR2: SGHNT, YYREEE (reference sequence). V shed 0 bases and J 2 bases; nucleotides not matched to a gene: 4. DNA for the CDR3: TGTGCCAGCAGCTTGGGACAGGGGAGTACTGGGGCCAACGTCCTGACTTTC. Its protein is CASSLGQGSTGANVLTF.

This clone showed up just a few times. J is TRBJ1-3 and V is TRBV6-5; D is possibly TRBD1 (5 bases). This CDR3 has 13 amino acids. Germline values: CDR1 MNHEY, CDR2 SVGAGI. V gave up 6 bases and J gave up 8 bases, with 14 bases separating them. In nucleotides, the CDR3 is TGTGCCAGCAGAGGGCAGGGTCTTTACACCATATATTTT. Amino acids: CASRGQGLYTIYF.